The clone carrying this T cell receptor (beta chain) came up a few times. The antigen remains unidentified. TCR beta CDR3 sequences were amplified from RNA transcripts. HTBI primers drove first-round RT-PCR of the TCR CDR3. TCRdb reprocessed the multiplex PCR reads with MiXCR, giving one entry per CDR3 protein. The sample carries a few hundred thousand distinct CDR3 sequences, more than 12% recorded once. V lost 5 bases and J 0 bases, leaving 11 bases between the germline ends. Germline assignment: CDR1 SGHAT and CDR2 FQNNGV. CDR3 length: 15 residues. Uncontrolled infections, other autoimmune diseases, pregnancy or lactation led to exclusion of patients. These data are taken from a study of T cells in Graves' hyperthyroidism and ophthalmopathy. Study-level points and caveats: Blood samples included most of the expanded thyroid clonotypes exceeding 0.001.

The sample taken for sequencing was blood. This chain joins TRBV11-2 and TRBJ1-3, with D uncertain. The clonotype comes from a woman in her twenties or thirties with Graves' hyperthyroidism. The CDR3 DNA sequence: TGTGCCAGCAGCCGAACTCCCGGCTCTGGAAACACCATATATTTT. Translation: CASSRTPGSGNTIYF.